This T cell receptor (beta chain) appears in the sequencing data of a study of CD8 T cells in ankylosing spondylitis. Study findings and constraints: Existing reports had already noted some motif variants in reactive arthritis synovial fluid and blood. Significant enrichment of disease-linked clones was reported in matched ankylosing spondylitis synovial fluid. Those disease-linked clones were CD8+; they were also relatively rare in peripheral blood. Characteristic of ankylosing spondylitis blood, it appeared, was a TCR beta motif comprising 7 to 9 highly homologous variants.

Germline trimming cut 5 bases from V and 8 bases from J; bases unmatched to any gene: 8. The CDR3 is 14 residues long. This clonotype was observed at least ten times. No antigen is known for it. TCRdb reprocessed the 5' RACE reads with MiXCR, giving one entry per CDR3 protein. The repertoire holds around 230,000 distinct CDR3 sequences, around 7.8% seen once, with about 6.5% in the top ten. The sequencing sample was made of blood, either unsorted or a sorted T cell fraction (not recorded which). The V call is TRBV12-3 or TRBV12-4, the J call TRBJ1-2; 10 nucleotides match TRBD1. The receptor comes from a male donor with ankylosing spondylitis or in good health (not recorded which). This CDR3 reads CASSTGTGVGGYTF. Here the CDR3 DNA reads TGTGCCAGCAGTACCGGGACAGGGGTAGGCGGCTACACCTTC.